This T cell receptor (beta chain) was recovered during a study of T cell repertoires in cytomegalovirus infection. In TCRdb, the reads were re-called with MiXCR into one record per CDR3 protein. In the table there are about 830,000 distinct CDR3 sequences, 32% of which are singletons. Deletions cut 5 bases from V and 0 bases from J, with 17 bases between. The CDR3 is made up of 16 amino acids. The germline CDR1 and CDR2 sequences are SGHVS and FNYEAQ. This clonotype occurred a few times. Its antigen is unknown. The chain employs TRBV7-6 and TRBJ2-7; weak D call: TRBD1 (7 bases). This receptor was taken from a human donor in good health (CMV status not recorded). Some clones in this sample may be carry-over from other donors' samples. The input for sequencing was cultured CD8+ T cells from PBMCs, taken from culture after CMV antigen stimulation. Here the CDR3 reads CASSPGGPYSSYEQYF. As DNA, the CDR3 is TGTGCCAGCAGCCCAGGGGGGCCCTATAGCTCCTACGAGCAGTACTTC.